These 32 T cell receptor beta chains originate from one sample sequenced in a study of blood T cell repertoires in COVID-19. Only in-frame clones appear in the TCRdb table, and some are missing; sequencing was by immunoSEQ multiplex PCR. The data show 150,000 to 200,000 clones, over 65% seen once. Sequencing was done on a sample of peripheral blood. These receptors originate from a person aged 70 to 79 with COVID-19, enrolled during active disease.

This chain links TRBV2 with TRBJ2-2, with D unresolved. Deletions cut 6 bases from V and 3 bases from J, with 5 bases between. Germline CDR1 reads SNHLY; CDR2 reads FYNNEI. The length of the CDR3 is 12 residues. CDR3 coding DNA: TGTGCCAGCAGGTCCTACACCGGGGAGCTGTTTTTT. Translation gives CASRSYTGELFF.

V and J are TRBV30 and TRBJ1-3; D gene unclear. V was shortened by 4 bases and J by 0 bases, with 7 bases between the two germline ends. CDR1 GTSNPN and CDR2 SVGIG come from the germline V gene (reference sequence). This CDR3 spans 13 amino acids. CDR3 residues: CAWTRNSGNTIYF. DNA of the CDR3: TGTGCCTGGACCCGTAACTCTGGAAACACCATATATTTT.

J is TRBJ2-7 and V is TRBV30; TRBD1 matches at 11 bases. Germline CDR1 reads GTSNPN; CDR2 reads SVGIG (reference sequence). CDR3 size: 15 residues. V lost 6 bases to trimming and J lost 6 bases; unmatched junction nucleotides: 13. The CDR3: CACLSGTGGTSEQYF. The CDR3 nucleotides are TGTGCCTGCCTTTCTGGGACAGGGGGGACCAGCGAGCAGTACTTC.

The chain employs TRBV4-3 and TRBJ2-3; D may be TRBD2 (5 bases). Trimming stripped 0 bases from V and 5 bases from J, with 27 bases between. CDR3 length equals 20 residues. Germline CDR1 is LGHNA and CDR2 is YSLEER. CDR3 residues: CASSQDLQTTAAVIVDTQYF. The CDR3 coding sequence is TGCGCCAGCAGCCAAGATCTTCAGACTACGGCGGCTGTTATTGTAGATACGCAGTATTTT.

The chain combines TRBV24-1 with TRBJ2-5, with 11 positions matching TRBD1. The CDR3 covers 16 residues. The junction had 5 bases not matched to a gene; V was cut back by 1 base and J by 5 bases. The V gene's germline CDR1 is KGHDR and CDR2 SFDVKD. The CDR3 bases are TGTGCCACCAGTGATTTCCATCGGACAGGGGGCGAGACCCAGTACTTC. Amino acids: CATSDFHRTGGETQYF.

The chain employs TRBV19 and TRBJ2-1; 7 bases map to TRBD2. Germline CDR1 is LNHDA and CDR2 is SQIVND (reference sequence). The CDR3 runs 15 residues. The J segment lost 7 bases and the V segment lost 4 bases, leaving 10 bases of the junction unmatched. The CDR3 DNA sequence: TGTGCCAGTAGTAAAACTAGCGCAAAGACTAATGAGCAGTTCTTC. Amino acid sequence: CASSKTSAKTNEQFF.

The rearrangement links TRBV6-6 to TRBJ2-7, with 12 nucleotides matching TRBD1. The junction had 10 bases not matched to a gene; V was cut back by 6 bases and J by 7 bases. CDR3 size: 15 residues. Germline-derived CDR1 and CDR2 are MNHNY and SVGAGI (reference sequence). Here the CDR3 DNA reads TGTGCCAGCAGACCAACGGGACAGGGGGCTGGGGAGCAGTACTTC. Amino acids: CASRPTGQGAGEQYF.

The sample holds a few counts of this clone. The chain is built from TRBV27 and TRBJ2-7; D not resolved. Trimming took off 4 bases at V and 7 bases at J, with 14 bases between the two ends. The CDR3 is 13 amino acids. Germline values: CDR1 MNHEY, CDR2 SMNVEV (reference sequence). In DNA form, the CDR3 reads TGTGCCAGCAGTTCAATAACGGGTGGGGAGCAGTACTTC. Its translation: CASSSITGGEQYF.

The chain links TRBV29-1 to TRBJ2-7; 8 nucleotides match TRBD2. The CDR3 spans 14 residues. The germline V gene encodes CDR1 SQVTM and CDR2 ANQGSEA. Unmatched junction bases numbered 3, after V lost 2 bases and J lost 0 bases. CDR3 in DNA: TGCAGCGTTGAACGAAGCGGGGGCTCCTACGAGCAGTACTTC. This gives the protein CSVERSGGSYEQYF.

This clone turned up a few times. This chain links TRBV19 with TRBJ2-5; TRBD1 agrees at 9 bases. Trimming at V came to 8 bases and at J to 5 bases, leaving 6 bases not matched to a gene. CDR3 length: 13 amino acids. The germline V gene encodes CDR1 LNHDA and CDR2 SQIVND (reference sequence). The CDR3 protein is CASRRDRDETQYF. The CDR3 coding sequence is TGTGCCAGTCGCCGGGACAGGGACGAGACCCAGTACTTC.

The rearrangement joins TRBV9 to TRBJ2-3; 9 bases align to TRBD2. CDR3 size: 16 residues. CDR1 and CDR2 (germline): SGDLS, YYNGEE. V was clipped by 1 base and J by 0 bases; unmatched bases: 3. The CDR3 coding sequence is TGTGCCAGCAGCGTACGGGCGGGGGGGAGCACAGATACGCAGTATTTT. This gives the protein CASSVRAGGSTDTQYF.

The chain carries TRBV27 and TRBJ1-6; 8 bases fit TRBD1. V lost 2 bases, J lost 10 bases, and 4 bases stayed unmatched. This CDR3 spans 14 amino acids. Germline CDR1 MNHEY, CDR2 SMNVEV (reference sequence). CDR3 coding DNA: TGTGCCAGCAGTTTAAGACAGGGGAACTCACCCCTCCACTTT. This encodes CASSLRQGNSPLHF.

CDR3 DNA sequence: TGTGCCAGTAGTATGGAAAGACAGGTTCGGGGAGCCGGGGAGCTGTTTTTT. Its protein is CASSMERQVRGAGELFF. This chain connects TRBV19 to TRBJ2-2; a weak D match, TRBD1 (6 bases). Per germline, CDR1 LNHDA and CDR2 SQIVND (reference sequence). The CDR3 is 17 residues long. Trimming removed 3 bases from V and 6 bases from J, with 20 bases in between.

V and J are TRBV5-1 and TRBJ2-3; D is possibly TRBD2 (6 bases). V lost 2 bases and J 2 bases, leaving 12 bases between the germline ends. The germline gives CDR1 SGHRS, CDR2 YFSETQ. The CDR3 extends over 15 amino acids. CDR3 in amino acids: CASSFGGVDTDTQYF. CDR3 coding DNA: TGCGCCAGCAGCTTCGGGGGAGTAGACACAGATACGCAGTATTTT.

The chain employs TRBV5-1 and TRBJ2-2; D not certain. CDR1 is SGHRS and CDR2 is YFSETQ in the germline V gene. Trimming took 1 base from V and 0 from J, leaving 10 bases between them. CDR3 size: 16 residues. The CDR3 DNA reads TGCGCCAGCAGCTTGTTTGCAGGCCCGAACACCGGGGAGCTGTTTTTT. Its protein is CASSLFAGPNTGELFF.

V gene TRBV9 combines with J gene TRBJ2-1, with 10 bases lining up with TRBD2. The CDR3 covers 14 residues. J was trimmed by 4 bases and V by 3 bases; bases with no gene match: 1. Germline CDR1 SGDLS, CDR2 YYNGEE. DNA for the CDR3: TGTGCCAGCAGCGAGGGACTAGCGTACAATGAGCAGTTCTTC. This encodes CASSEGLAYNEQFF. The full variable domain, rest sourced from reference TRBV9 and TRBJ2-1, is DSGVTQTPKHLITATGQRVTLRCSPRSGDLSVYWYQQSLDQGLQFLIQYYNGEERAKGNILERFSAQQFPDLHSELNLSSLELGDSALYFCASSEGLAYNEQFFGPGTRLTVL.

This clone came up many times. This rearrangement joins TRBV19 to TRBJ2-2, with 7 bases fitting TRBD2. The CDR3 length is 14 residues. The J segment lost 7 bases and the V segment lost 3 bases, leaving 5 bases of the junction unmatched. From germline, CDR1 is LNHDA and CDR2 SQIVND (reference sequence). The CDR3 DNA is TGTGCCAGTAGTATCCTAAGGGAGGGCGGGGAGCTGTTTTTT. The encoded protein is CASSILREGGELFF. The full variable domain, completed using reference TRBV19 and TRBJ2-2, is DGGITQSPKYLFRKEGQNVTLSCEQNLNHDAMYWYRQDPGQGLRLIYYSQIVNDFQKGDIAEGYSVSREKKESFPLTVTSAQKNPTAFYLCASSILREGGELFFGEGSRLTVL.

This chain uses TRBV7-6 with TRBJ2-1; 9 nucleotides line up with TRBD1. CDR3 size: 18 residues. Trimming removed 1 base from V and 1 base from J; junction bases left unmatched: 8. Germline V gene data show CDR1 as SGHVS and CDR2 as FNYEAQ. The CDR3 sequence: CASSLVHRTGASYNEQFF. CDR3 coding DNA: TGTGCCAGCAGCTTAGTCCACCGGACAGGGGCGTCCTACAATGAGCAGTTCTTC.

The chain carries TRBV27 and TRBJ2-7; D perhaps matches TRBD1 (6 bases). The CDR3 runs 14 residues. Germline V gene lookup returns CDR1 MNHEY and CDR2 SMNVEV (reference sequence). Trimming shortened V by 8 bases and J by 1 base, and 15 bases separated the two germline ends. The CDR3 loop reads CASQGLGSSYEQYF. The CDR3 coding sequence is TGTGCCAGCCAGGGGCTCGGGTCATCCTACGAGCAGTACTTC.

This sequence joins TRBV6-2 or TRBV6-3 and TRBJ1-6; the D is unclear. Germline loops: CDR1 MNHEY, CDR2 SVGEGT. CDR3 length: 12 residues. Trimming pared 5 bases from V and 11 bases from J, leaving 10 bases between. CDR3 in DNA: TGTGCCAGCAGTACGGGGATGACACCCCTCCACTTT. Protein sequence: CASSTGMTPLHF.

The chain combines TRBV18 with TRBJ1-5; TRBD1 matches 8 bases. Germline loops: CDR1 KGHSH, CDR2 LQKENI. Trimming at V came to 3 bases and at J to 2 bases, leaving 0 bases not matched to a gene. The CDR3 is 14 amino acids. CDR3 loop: CASSPGQGNQPQHF. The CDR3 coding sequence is TGTGCCAGCTCACCGGGACAGGGCAATCAGCCCCAGCATTTT. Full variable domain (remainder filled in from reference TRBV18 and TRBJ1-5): NAGVMQNPRHLVRRRGQEARLRCSPMKGHSHVYWYRQLPEEGLKFMVYLQKENIIDESGMPKERFSAEFPKEGPSILRIQQVVRGDSAAYFCASSPGQGNQPQHFGDGTRLSIL.

The CDR3 here is CSVQGFMNTEAFF. CDR3 coding DNA: TGCAGCGTACAGGGGTTCATGAACACTGAAGCTTTCTTT. This sequence joins TRBV29-1 and TRBJ1-1; 7 nucleotides agree with TRBD1. Germline CDR1 reads SQVTM; CDR2 reads ANQGSEA. The CDR3 is made up of 13 amino acids. V was pared by 6 bases and J by 0 bases, with 4 bases of the junction left unmatched. The whole variable domain, remainder taken from reference TRBV29-1 and TRBJ1-1, is SAVISQKPSRDICQRGTSLTIQCQVDSQVTMMFWYRQQPGQSLTLIATANQGSEATYESGFVIDKFPISRPNLTFSTLTVSNMSPEDSSIYLCSVQGFMNTEAFFGQGTRLTVV.

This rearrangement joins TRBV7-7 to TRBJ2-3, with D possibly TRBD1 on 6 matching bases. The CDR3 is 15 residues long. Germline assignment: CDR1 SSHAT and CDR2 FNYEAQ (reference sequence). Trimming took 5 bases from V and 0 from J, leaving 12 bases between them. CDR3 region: CASSVSGHSTDTQYF. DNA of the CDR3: TGTGCCAGCAGCGTATCGGGACACAGCACAGATACGCAGTATTTT.

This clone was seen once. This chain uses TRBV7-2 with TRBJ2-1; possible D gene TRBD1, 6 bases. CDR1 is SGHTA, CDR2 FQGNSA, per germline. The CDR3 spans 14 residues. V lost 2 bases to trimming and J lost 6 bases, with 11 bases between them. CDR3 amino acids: CASSLRSGANEQFF. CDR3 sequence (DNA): TGTGCCAGCAGCTTAAGGTCAGGGGCCAATGAGCAGTTCTTC.

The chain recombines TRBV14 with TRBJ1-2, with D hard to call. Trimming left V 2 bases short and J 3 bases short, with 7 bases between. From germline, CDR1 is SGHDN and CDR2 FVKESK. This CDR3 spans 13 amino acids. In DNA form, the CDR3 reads TGTGCCAGCAGCCAAACGGGAGACTATGGCTACACCTTC. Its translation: CASSQTGDYGYTF.

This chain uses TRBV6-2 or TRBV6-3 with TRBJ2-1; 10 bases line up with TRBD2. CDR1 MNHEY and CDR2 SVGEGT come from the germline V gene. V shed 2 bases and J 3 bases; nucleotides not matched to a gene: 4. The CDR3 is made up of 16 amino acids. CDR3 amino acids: CASSYTGTSVYNEQFF. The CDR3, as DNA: TGTGCCAGCAGTTACACCGGGACTAGCGTCTACAATGAGCAGTTCTTC.

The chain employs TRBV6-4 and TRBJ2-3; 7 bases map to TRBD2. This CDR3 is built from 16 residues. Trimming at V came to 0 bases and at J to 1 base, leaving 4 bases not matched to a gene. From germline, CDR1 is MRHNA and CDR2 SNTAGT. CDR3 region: CASSDSRLAGTDTQYF. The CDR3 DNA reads TGTGCCAGCAGTGACTCGCGACTAGCAGGCACAGATACGCAGTATTTT.

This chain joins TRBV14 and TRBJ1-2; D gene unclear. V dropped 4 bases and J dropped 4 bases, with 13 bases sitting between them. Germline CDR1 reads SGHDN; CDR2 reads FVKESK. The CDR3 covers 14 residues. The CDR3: CASSPPTGSYGYTF. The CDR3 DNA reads TGTGCCAGCAGCCCTCCCACGGGTTCCTATGGCTACACCTTC.

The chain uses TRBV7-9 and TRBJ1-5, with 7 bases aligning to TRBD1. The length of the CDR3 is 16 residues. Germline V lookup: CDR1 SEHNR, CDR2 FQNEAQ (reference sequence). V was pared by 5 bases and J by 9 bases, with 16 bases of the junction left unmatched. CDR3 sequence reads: CASSLRQGRGESPQHF. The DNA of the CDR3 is TGTGCCAGCAGCCTCCGACAGGGTCGGGGAGAGTCGCCCCAGCATTTT.

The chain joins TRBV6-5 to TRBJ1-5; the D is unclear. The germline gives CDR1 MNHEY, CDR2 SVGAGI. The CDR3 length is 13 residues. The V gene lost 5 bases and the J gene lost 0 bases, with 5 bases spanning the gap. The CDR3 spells CASSTYSNQPQHF. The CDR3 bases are TGTGCCAGCAGTACCTATAGCAATCAGCCCCAGCATTTT.

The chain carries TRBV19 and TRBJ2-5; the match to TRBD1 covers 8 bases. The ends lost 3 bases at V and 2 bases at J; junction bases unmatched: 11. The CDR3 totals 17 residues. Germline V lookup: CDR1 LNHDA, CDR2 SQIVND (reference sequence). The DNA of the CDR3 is TGTGCCAGTAGTATTTCTTTCGGGACAGGCCCACAAGAGACCCAGTACTTC. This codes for CASSISFGTGPQETQYF.

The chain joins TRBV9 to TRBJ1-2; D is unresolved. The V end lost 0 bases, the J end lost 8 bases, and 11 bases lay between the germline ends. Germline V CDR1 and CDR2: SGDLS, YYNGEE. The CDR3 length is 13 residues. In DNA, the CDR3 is TGTGCCAGCAGCGTAGACGGGATCGGGGGCTACACCTTC. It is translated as CASSVDGIGGYTF.